This record looks at one T cell receptor beta chain sequence and its context. The specificity of this receptor is unknown. No base quality information exists; no much larger clone differs at one position. Repertoires were sampled repeatedly over the course of chemoradiotherapy so that clonal expansion in the tumor microenvironment could be followed. This entry is derived from a study of chemoradiotherapy in HPV16-positive cancers (dated by TCRdb to 2021 to 2024). As for the study more broadly: Using functional T-cell assays on cells from a couple of HPV16-positive patients, the researchers defined candidate HPV-specific T-cell clones and common TCR motifs. The candidate HPV-specific TCRs and motifs were subsequently tracked in TCR repertoires obtained from roughly 78 patients with HPV-related cancers. The study asked whether T-cell immunity against the HPV oncoproteins E6 and E7 changes during chemoradiotherapy and whether it affects survival. Study-wide conclusions, independent of this receptor: Improved recurrence-free survival in HPV16-positive patients was associated with expansion of HPV-responsive T cells during chemoradiotherapy. Only two HPV16-positive patients were used to derive the functional definition of HPV-specific T cells, and the survival association was reported for HPV16-positive patients. Expansion of candidate HPV-specific clones and E7-related TCR motifs was observed in the tumor microenvironment during treatment, whereas no such expansion was observed for non-HPV-specific T cells.

Receptors were amplified or captured by the immunoSEQ multiplex PCR assay. As stored in TCRdb, this immuneACCESS dataset retains in-frame rearrangements with V and J assigned. A fraction of the clones does not appear; measured against another copy, unresolved V genes explain less than half of the discrepancy, and the remainder lacks a known reason. This sample has about 11,000 clones in its table, and 65% to 85% of those were observed once. Around 7.8% of the sample belongs to the ten largest clones. The CDR3 runs 16 amino acids, cysteine and phenylalanine included. Left in the record is the CDR3 DNA by itself, 48 bases read in frame from the first base. Relative to germline, V is missing 5 bases and J is missing 9 bases, with 11 bases of the junction outside any gene match. According to the germline V gene, CDR1 reads MDHEN and CDR2 reads SYDVKM.

Sample collection occurred from a patient who underwent chemoradiotherapy. The V and J segments used are TRBV28 and TRBJ2-3; 13 bases in between match TRBD2. This TCR derives from a human donor with HPV-associated anogenital cancer. The CDR3 region reads CASSRTSGRTVKTQYF. The DNA sequence follows: TGTGCCAGCAGTAGGACTAGCGGGAGAACCGTTAAGACGCAGTATTTT.